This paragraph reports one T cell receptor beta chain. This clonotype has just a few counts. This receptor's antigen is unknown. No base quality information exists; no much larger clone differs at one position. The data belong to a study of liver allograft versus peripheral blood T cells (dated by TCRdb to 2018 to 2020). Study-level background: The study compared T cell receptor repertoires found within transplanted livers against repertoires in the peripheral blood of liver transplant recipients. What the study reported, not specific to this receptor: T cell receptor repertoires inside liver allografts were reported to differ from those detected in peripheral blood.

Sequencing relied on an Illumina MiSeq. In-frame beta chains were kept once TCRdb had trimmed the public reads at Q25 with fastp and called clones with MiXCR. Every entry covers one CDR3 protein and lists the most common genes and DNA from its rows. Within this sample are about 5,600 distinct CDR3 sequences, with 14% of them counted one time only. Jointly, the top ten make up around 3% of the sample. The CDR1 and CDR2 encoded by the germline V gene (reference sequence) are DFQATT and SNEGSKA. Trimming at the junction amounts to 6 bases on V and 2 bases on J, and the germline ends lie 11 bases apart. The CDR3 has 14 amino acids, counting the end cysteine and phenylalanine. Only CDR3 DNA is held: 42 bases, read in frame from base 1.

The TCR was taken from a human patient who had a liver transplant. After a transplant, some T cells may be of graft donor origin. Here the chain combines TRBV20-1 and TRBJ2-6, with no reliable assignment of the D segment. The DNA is TGCAGTGCCGACACCACTACTGGGGCCAACGTCCTGACTTTC. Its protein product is CSADTTTGANVLTF.